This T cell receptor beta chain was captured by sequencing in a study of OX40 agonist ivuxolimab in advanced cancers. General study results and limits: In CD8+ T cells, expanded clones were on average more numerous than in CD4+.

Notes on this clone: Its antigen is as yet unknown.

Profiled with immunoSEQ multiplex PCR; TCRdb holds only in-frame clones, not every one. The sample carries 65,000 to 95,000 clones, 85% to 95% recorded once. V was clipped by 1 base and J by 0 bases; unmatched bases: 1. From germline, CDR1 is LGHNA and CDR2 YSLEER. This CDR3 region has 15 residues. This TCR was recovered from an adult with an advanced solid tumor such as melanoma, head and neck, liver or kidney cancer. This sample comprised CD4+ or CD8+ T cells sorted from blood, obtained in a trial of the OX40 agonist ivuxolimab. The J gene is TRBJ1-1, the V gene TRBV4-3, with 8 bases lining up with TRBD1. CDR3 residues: CASSQGQGLNTEAFF. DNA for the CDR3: TGCGCCAGCAGCCAAGGACAGGGGTTGAACACTGAAGCTTTCTTT.